This T cell receptor (beta chain) was documented in a study of T cell clonotyping in hematopoietic cell transplantation. This clone was seen more than once but under ten times. Only in-frame clones appear in the TCRdb table, and some are missing; sequencing was by immunoSEQ multiplex PCR. The data contain about 41,000 clones, around 96% of them singletons. Looked up from germline, CDR1 is MNHEY and CDR2 is SVGAGI. The CDR3 loop spans 13 amino acids. Trimming removed 5 bases at V and 4 bases at J, with 9 bases between. The rearrangement links TRBV6-5 to TRBJ2-1; D uncertain. The receptor was isolated from a man younger than 45 in good health. Some clones in this sample may be carry-over from other donors' samples. Sequencing input: peripheral blood mononuclear cells. The CDR3 region has the DNA TGTGCCAGCAGTCCACAGTGGTACAATGAGCAGTTCTTC. Amino acid sequence: CASSPQWYNEQFF.